These T cell receptor beta chains were read from a single sample in a study of blood T cell repertoires in COVID-19. Repertoires were generated with immunoSEQ multiplex PCR, while TCRdb's copy carries only in-frame clones and drops some. This table has hundreds of thousands of clones, roughly 87% appearing once. The specimen was peripheral blood. The receptors shown here come from a woman aged 45-65 years who had recovered from COVID-19. CDR3s include the opening cysteine and the closing phenylalanine or tryptophan. The D gene is left open where the match is weak. Clone sizes are given selectively: once, few, many, or a class where the clone is expanded.

D	size	V	J	DNA	CDR3
TRBD1	.	TRBV7-6	TRBJ2-7	TGTGCCAGCAGCCCCGGGACAGGGGGGTACGAGCAGTACTTC	CASSPGTGGYEQYF
TRBD2	.	TRBV7-3	TRBJ2-2	TGTGCCAGCAGCTTAGCGGGACTAGCGGGAGGCCATATCACCACCGGGGAGCTGTTTTTT	CASSLAGLAGGHITTGELFF
TRBD1	.	TRBV5-1	TRBJ2-2	TGCGCCAGTGGGTTGACAGGGACCCCGGGGGAGCTGTTTTTT	CASGLTGTPGELFF
TRBD1	.	TRBV30	TRBJ1-1	TGTGCCTGGGGACAGGGCCGGACTGAAGCTTTCTTT	CAWGQGRTEAFF
TRBD1	.	TRBV5-4	TRBJ1-2	TGTGCCAGCAGCACGAGGACAGGGGAAGGCTACACCTTC	CASSTRTGEGYTF
TRBD2	.	TRBV5-1	TRBJ2-3	TGCGCCAGCAGCTTGGGAAGGGACTACTACACAGATACGCAGTATTTT	CASSLGRDYYTDTQYF
TRBD2	.	TRBV7-3	TRBJ2-5	TGTGCCAGCAGCTTATCCGCAGGGAGGGGAGAGACCCAGTACTTC	CASSLSAGRGETQYF
TRBD2	once	TRBV11-2	TRBJ2-5	TGTGCCAGCGGGGGAGGGGCCGGGGAGACCCAGTACTTC	CASGGGAGETQYF
.	.	TRBV7-2	TRBJ1-6	TGTGCCAGCAGAACCGAAAGGGGGGGGATCAATTCACCCCTCCACTTT	CASRTERGGINSPLHF
TRBD2	.	TRBV7-3	TRBJ2-2	TGTGCCAGCAGCTTAAGCTTTGCGGGAGGGACCGGGGAGCTGTTTTTT	CASSLSFAGGTGELFF
TRBD1	.	TRBV6-6	TRBJ1-1	TGTGCCAGCTGGGGACAGGAGAACACTGAAGCTTTCTTT	CASWGQENTEAFF
.	.	TRBV7-2	TRBJ1-1	TGTGCCAGCAGCTTAGTTGTCCCCAGGTCCATGAACACTGAAGCTTTCTTT	CASSLVVPRSMNTEAFF
.	.	TRBV30	TRBJ2-3	TGTGCCTGGAGCACCACTTTAACAGATACGCAGTATTTT	CAWSTTLTDTQYF
.	.	TRBV6-2/TRBV6-3	TRBJ1-1	TGTGCCAGCAGCCCCCAGACAGGTATGAACACTGAAGCTTTCTTT	CASSPQTGMNTEAFF
TRBD1	.	TRBV5-1	TRBJ1-2	TGCGCCAGCAGGTCGACAGGGGGCAAGGTTTATGGCTACACCTTC	CASRSTGGKVYGYTF
.	.	TRBV11-2	TRBJ2-5	TGTGCCAGCAGCTTAGGGGGCGGGAAAGAGACCCAGTACTTC	CASSLGGGKETQYF
TRBD1	.	TRBV27	TRBJ1-1	TGTGCCAGCAGTTCACTCCGGGACAGGCAAAACACTGAAGCTTTCTTT	CASSSLRDRQNTEAFF
.	.	TRBV13	TRBJ2-7	TGTGCCAGCAGCTTAGAAGGCGGGACCTCCTACGAGCAGTACTTC	CASSLEGGTSYEQYF
.	.	TRBV19	TRBJ1-2	TGTGCCAGTAGTATTCAGGAAAGCTATGGCTACACCTTC	CASSIQESYGYTF
TRBD2	.	TRBV25-1	TRBJ2-1	TGTGCCAGCAGTGAAACGGGAGGCGGCAATGAGCAGTTCTTC	CASSETGGGNEQFF
.	few	TRBV27	TRBJ1-1	TGTGCCAGTAGCGGGCCCATGAACACTGAAGCTTTCTTT	CASSGPMNTEAFF
.	.	TRBV28	TRBJ1-1	TGTGCCAGCACCCAGACCCAGGGTCGGAACACTGAAGCTTTCTTT	CASTQTQGRNTEAFF
TRBD2	.	TRBV7-3	TRBJ2-5	TGTGCCAGCAGCTTTACTAGCGAGGAGACCCAGTACTTC	CASSFTSEETQYF
TRBD1	.	TRBV4-2	TRBJ1-2	TGTGCCAGCAGCCGAAGTGGGGGGACAGGGAGGGACTATGGCTACACCTTC	CASSRSGGTGRDYGYTF
.	.	TRBV18	TRBJ1-2	TGTGCCAGCTCACCAAGGGCAGGGGAGAACTATGGCTACACCTTC	CASSPRAGENYGYTF
.	few	TRBV7-2	TRBJ1-5	TGTGCCAGCAGCTTAGTTAGCCAGCCTCATCAGCCCCAGCATTTT	CASSLVSQPHQPQHF
TRBD1	.	TRBV28	TRBJ2-7	TGTGCCAGCAGTCTCCCGGGACAGGGCGAGCAGTACTTC	CASSLPGQGEQYF
TRBD1	.	TRBV5-4	TRBJ1-2	TGTGCCAGCAGCTTAGTGAACAGGGGCCTCTATGGCTACACCTTC	CASSLVNRGLYGYTF
.	.	TRBV2	TRBJ1-4	TGTGCCAGCAGTGACGCCAGGGGTGGTGAAAAACTGTTTTTT	CASSDARGGEKLFF
.	.	TRBV30	TRBJ1-1	TGTGCCTGGAACGACCCCGACACGGGGGTCACTGAAGCTTTCTTT	CAWNDPDTGVTEAFF
TRBD2	.	TRBV5-3	TRBJ2-3	TGTGCCAGAAGCTCCACCCAGCGGGAGGTTGAGGGCACAGATACGCAGTATTTT	CARSSTQREVEGTDTQYF
.	.	TRBV5-1	TRBJ1-1	TGCGCCAGCAGCTTGGGCCAAAGGGAGACTGAAGCTTTCTTT	CASSLGQRETEAFF
.	.	TRBV7-9	TRBJ1-1	TGTGCCAGCAGCATGGGGGGTAACACTGAAGCTTTCTTT	CASSMGGNTEAFF
.	.	TRBV19	TRBJ1-1	TGTGCCAGCCGGACAGCGAACACTGAAGCTTTCTTT	CASRTANTEAFF
TRBD1	.	TRBV30	TRBJ1-6	TGTGCCTGGAGTACAGGGGTAGGTTCACCCCTCCACTTT	CAWSTGVGSPLHF
TRBD2	.	TRBV3-1/TRBV3-2	TRBJ2-1	TGTGCCAGCAGCCGATTAGCGGGGGAAAACAATGAGCAGTTCTTC	CASSRLAGENNEQFF
.	once	TRBV19	TRBJ1-4	TGTGCCAGTAGTATTGATCCAGGGAAACTGTTTTTT	CASSIDPGKLFF
.	.	TRBV7-9	TRBJ2-7	TGTGCCAGCAGCTCAACTCCTCTCGAGCAGTACTTC	CASSSTPLEQYF
TRBD2	.	TRBV6-5	TRBJ2-5	TGTGCCAGCAGTTACTCGGGACTAGCGGTGGAGACCCAGTACTTC	CASSYSGLAVETQYF
.	.	TRBV6-2/TRBV6-3	TRBJ1-1	TGTGCCAGCAGTTACTTGGGGCGGAAGAACACTGAAGCTTTCTTT	CASSYLGRKNTEAFF
.	.	TRBV6-5	TRBJ2-4	TGTGCCAGCAGTTACTCGACTTTGGTAGCCAAAAACATTCAGTACTTC	CASSYSTLVAKNIQYF